One T cell receptor (beta chain) is described in this entry. Its matching antigen is unknown. Generated by immunoSEQ multiplex PCR, the TCRdb table keeps only in-frame clones and is missing some. The table lists some 120,000 clones, 89% of them singletons. Trimming removed 0 bases at V and 3 bases at J, with 7 bases between. The CDR3 extends over 14 amino acids. The V gene's germline CDR1 is SGHVS and CDR2 FQNEAQ. These data come from a study of cytomegalovirus exposure and HLA in healthy donors. Study as a whole: A later analysis reported the 100 to 150 validation repertoires used the same platform as the roughly 700 first-cohort repertoires. General observations from the study: The CMV antigen specificity of a few CMV-associated chains was confirmed through in vitro analysis. Most sequenced TCRs were rare (though some public TCRs occurred in many donors). Later, an analysis found that TCR clusters from the first cohort tended to co-occur in the 130 or so validation repertoires.

The sequence was collected from a woman in her late teens or twenties in good health and CMV-seronegative. Input material: PBMCs. V usage is TRBV7-8 and J usage is TRBJ2-3, with D unclear. The CDR3 spells CASSLAVVTDTQYF. The CDR3, as DNA: TGTGCCAGCAGCTTAGCGGTAGTGACAGATACGCAGTATTTT.